The 4 T cell receptor beta chains presented below share a single source sample, sequenced in a study of blood T cell repertoires in COVID-19. Sequencing used immunoSEQ multiplex PCR; TCRdb keeps in-frame clones, though not all of them. The data hold about 140,000 clones, with 80% to 90% observed a single time. The material sequenced was peripheral blood. These receptors were collected from a woman aged 55 to 70 with acute or convalescent COVID-19.

The gene calls are TRBV7-8 and TRBJ2-1; 7 positions match TRBD1. This CDR3 comprises 14 residues. The trim removed 0 bases at V and 7 bases at J, leaving 3 bases unmatched. Germline V CDR1 and CDR2: SGHVS, FQNEAQ. As DNA, the CDR3 is TGTGCCAGCAGCTTAGCCGGGACAGAGAATGAGCAGTTCTTC. It codes for CASSLAGTENEQFF.

This chain joins TRBV7-2 and TRBJ2-1; D unresolved. CDR1 and CDR2 from the germline V gene are SGHTA and FQGNSA. Trimming removed 1 base at V and 3 bases at J, with 7 bases between. This CDR3 region has 14 residues. CDR3 protein: CASSLGSHYNEQFF. The CDR3 coding sequence is TGTGCCAGCAGCTTAGGTTCACACTACAATGAGCAGTTCTTC.

This rearrangement joins TRBV6-6 to TRBJ2-7; D gene unclear. V lost 8 bases and J 2 bases, leaving 10 bases between the germline ends. The CDR3 contains 12 residues. Per the germline V gene, CDR1 is MNHNY and CDR2 is SVGAGI (reference sequence). The CDR3 DNA reads as TGTGCCAGCGGCCAGGTCACCTACGAGCAGTACTTC. Its translation is CASGQVTYEQYF.

The chain has TRBV9 and TRBJ1-6, with D possibly TRBD1 on 5 matching bases. V lost 3 bases and J lost 7, with 11 bases in between. This CDR3 region has 14 residues. Germline values: CDR1 SGDLS, CDR2 YYNGEE. This CDR3 reads CASSGDSYNSPLHF. The DNA for the CDR3 is TGTGCCAGCAGCGGTGACAGCTACAATTCACCCCTCCACTTT.